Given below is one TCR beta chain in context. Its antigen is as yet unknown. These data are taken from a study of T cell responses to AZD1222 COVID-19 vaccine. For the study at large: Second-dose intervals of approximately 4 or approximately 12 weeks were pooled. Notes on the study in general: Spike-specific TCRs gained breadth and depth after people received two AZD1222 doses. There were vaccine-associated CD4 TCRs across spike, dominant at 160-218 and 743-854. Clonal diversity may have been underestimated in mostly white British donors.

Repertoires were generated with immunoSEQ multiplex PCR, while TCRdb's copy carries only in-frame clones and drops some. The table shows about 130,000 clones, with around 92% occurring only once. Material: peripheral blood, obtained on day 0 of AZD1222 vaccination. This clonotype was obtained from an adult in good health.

The CDR3 nucleotides are TGTGCCTGGAGTGTACGGGCCCGCGACTCACCCCTCCACTTT. This gives the protein CAWSVRARDSPLHF. The rearrangement links TRBV30 to TRBJ1-6; D not certain. The CDR3 is 14 amino acids. Trimming pared 0 bases from V and 10 bases from J, leaving 13 bases between. Germline values: CDR1 GTSNPN, CDR2 SVGIG (reference sequence).